This T cell receptor (beta chain) was captured by sequencing in a study of T-cell reconstitution after alpha-beta-depleted transplantation in children. Study-level findings and limits: T-cell counts and diversity at one year post-transplant came mainly from newly produced T cells. Recipient T cells and thymic progenitors that survived gave rise to the high TCRbeta diversity observed at day 60 in some patients.

Unique molecular identifiers were incorporated during preparation of the TCRbeta library. TCRdb redid the calling of the PCR reads with MiXCR, one entry per CDR3 protein. The data hold over 200,000 distinct CDR3 sequences, with approximately 15% observed a single time. This clonotype has only a few counts. Antigen: not known. V lost 7 bases, J lost 8 bases, and 9 bases stayed unmatched. CDR1 is ENHRY and CDR2 is SYGVKD in the germline V gene. CDR3 size: 16 residues. Sequencing was performed on PBMCs, mostly from graft donor cells, taken 360 days after TCRalphabeta/CD19-depleted stem cell transplant. The clonotype was recovered from a male patient aged 2-9 years who had a stem cell transplant for acute lymphoblastic leukemia, so the T cells may come from the graft donor. The chain carries TRBV10-3 and TRBJ2-1, with TRBD2 matching 15 bases. CDR3 loop: CAITSGLAGGPHEQFF. The CDR3 coding sequence is TGTGCCATCACCTCCGGACTAGCGGGAGGGCCTCATGAGCAGTTCTTC.